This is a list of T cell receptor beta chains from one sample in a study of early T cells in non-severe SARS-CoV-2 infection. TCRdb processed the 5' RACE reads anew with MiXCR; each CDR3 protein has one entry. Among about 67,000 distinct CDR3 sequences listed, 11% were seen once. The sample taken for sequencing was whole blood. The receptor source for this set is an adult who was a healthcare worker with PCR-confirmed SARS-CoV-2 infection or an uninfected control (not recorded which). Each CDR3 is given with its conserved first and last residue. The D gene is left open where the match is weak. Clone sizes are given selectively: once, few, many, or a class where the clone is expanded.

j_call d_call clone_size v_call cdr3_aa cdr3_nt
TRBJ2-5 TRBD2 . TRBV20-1 CSARDPLAASPQETQYF TGCAGTGCTAGAGATCCCCTAGCGGCCTCCCCCCAAGAGACCCAGTACTTC
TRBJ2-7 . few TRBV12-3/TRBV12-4 CASSSRGRGRTYEQYF TGTGCCAGCAGTTCCCGGGGAAGGGGTAGGACCTACGAGCAGTACTTC
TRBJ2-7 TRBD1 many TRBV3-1 CASSQVEGARNEQYF TGTGCCAGCAGCCAAGTAGAGGGGGCAAGGAACGAGCAGTACTTC
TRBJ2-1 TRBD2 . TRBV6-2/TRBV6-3 CASSYKAGGPHNEQFF TGTGCCAGCAGTTACAAGGCGGGAGGGCCCCACAATGAGCAGTTCTTC
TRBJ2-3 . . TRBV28 CASSFILAGSYTDTQYF TGTGCCAGCAGTTTCATCCTTGCGGGTAGTTACACAGATACGCAGTATTTT
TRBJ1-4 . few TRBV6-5 CASRGEKLFF TGTGCCAGCCGGGGCGAAAAACTGTTTTTT
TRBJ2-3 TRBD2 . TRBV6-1 CASSEASGGAATQYF TGTGCCAGCAGTGAAGCTAGCGGGGGGGCCGCTACGCAGTATTTT
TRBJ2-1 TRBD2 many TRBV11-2 CASSLTGGAYNEQFF TGTGCCAGCAGCTTAACGGGGGGGGCCTACAATGAGCAGTTCTTC
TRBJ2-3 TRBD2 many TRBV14 CASSHQRGSTDTQYF TGTGCCAGCAGCCATCAGCGGGGCAGCACAGATACGCAGTATTTT
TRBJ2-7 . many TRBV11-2 CASSQEVRPSHEQYF TGTGCCAGCAGCCAAGAGGTACGGCCTTCCCACGAGCAGTACTTC
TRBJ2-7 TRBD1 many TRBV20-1 CSARVLRQGALYEQYF TGCAGTGCTAGAGTGCTGAGACAGGGGGCTCTCTACGAGCAGTACTTC
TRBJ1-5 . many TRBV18 CASSPGRDQPQHF TGTGCCAGCTCACCGGGGAGGGATCAGCCCCAGCATTTT
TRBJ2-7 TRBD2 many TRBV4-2 CASSHSAGGPYEQYF TGTGCCAGCAGCCACAGCGCGGGAGGGCCTTACGAGCAGTACTTC
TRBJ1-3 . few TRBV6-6 CASSYSVSSGNTIYF TGTGCCAGCAGTTACTCGGTCTCCTCTGGAAACACCATATATTTT
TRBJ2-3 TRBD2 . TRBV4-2 CASSQDLVQRGGSDTQYF TGTGCCAGCAGCCAAGATCTGGTTCAGCGGGGGGGCTCAGATACGCAGTATTTT
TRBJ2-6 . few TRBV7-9 CASSFRASGANVLTF TGTGCCAGCAGCTTCCGGGCATCCGGGGCCAACGTCCTGACGTTC
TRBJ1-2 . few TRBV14 CASSSDYGYTF TGTGCCAGCAGCTCAGATTATGGCTACACCTTC
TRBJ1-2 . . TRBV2 CASSDSNYGYTF TGTGCCAGCAGTGACAGTAACTATGGCTACACCTTC
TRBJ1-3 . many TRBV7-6 CASSATGRSGNTIYF TGTGCCAGCAGCGCCACAGGGAGGTCTGGAAACACCATATATTTT
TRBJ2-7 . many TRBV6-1 CASSSSRHEQYF TGTGCCAGCAGTTCCTCTAGACACGAGCAGTACTTC
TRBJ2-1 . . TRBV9 CASSLTTRGSYNEQFF TGTGCCAGCAGCCTTACTACCCGGGGGTCCTACAATGAGCAGTTCTTC
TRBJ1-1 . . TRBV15 CATSRRGKTEAFF TGTGCCACCAGCAGAAGGGGGAAGACTGAAGCTTTCTTT
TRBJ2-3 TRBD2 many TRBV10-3 CAIRRTASPGLAPDTQYF TGTGCCATCAGGAGGACAGCGTCTCCGGGACTAGCCCCAGATACGCAGTATTTT
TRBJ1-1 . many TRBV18 CASAELPSNTEAFF TGTGCCAGCGCAGAACTACCCTCGAACACTGAAGCTTTCTTT
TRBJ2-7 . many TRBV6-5 CASRPPGAYEQYF TGTGCCAGCAGACCACCAGGGGCCTACGAGCAGTACTTC
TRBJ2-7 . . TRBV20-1 CSAREAGTISYEQYF TGCAGTGCTAGAGAAGCAGGCACCATCTCCTACGAGCAGTACTTC
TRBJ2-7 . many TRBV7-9 CASSFGSSVSYEQYF TGTGCCAGCAGCTTTGGATCTAGCGTCTCCTACGAGCAGTACTTC
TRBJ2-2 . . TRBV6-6 CASRKGGGPLLTGELFF TGTGCCAGCAGGAAAGGGGGGGGCCCCTTACTCACCGGGGAGCTGTTTTTT
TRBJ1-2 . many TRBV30 CAWSEGTTTLNYGYTF TGTGCCTGGAGTGAAGGGACGACTACTCTGAACTATGGCTACACCTTC
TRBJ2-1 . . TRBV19 CASSRPRVYNEQFF TGTGCCAGTAGTCGGCCTAGAGTTTACAATGAGCAGTTCTTC
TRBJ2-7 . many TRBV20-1 CSAAPASSYEQYF TGCAGTGCTGCGCCGGCGAGCTCCTACGAGCAGTACTTC
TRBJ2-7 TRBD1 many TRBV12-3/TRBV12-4 CASSPDRGWTRQYF TGTGCCAGCAGTCCGGACAGGGGATGGACGCGGCAGTACTTC
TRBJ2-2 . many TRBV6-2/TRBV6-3 CASSYWGRELFF TGTGCCAGCAGTTACTGGGGGAGGGAGCTGTTTTTT
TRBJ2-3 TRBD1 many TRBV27 CASSLWGQGVFTDTQYF TGTGCCAGCAGTTTATGGGGACAGGGGGTGTTCACAGATACGCAGTATTTT
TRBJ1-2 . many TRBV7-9 CASSLALAYGYTF TGTGCCAGCAGCCTCGCGTTGGCCTATGGCTACACCTTC
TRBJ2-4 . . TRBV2 CASSGTIGIQYF TGTGCCAGCAGTGGAACTATTGGTATTCAGTACTTC
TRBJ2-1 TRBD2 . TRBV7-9 CASSKGLADNEQFF TGTGCCAGCAGCAAAGGACTAGCGGACAATGAGCAGTTCTTC
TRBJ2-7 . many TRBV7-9 CASSPYDGTPDGFEQYF TGTGCCAGCAGCCCTTACGACGGGACTCCGGACGGGTTCGAGCAGTACTTC
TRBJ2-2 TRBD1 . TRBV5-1 CASSAQGAGTGELFF TGCGCCAGCAGCGCGCAGGGGGCAGGCACCGGGGAGCTGTTTTTT
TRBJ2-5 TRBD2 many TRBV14 CASSYGLAGGGETQYF TGTGCCAGCAGTTACGGACTAGCGGGAGGGGGAGAGACCCAGTACTTC
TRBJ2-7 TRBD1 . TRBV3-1 CASSPGQSPRDRGLEQYF TGTGCCAGCAGCCCTGGCCAATCCCCCCGGGACAGGGGGCTTGAGCAGTACTTC
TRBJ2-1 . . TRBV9 CASSVGSEREQFF TGTGCCAGCAGCGTAGGGTCCGAGAGGGAGCAGTTCTTC
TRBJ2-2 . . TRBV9 CASRRGDFPGTGELFF TGTGCCAGCAGGAGGGGAGACTTTCCGGGGACCGGGGAGCTGTTTTTT
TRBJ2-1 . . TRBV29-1 CSVDSRSEQFF TGCAGCGTTGACAGTCGTTCCGAGCAGTTCTTC
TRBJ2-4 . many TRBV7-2 CASSLTHAQSKNIQYF TGTGCCAGCAGCCTGACCCACGCACAATCCAAAAACATTCAGTACTTC
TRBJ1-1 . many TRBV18 CASSPPGERNTEAFF TGTGCCAGCTCACCACCGGGAGAGAGGAACACTGAAGCTTTCTTT
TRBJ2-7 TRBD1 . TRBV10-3 CAIGQGVYEQYF TGTGCCATCGGACAGGGGGTCTACGAGCAGTACTTC